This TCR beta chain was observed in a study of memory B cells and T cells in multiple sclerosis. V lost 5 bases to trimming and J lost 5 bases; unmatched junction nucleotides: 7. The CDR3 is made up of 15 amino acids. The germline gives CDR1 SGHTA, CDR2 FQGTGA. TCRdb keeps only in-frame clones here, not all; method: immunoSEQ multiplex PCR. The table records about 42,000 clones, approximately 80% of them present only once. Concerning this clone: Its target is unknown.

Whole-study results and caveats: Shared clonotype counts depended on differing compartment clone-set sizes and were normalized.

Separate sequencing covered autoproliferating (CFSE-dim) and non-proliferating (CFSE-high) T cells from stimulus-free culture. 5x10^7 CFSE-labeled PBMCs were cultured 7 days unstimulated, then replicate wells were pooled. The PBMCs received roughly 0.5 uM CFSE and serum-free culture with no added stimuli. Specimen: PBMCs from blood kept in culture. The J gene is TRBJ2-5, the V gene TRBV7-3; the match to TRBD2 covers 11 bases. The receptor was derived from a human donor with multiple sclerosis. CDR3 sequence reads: CASSPIAGGIETQYF. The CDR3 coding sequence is TGTGCCAGCAGCCCAATAGCGGGGGGGATTGAGACCCAGTACTTC.